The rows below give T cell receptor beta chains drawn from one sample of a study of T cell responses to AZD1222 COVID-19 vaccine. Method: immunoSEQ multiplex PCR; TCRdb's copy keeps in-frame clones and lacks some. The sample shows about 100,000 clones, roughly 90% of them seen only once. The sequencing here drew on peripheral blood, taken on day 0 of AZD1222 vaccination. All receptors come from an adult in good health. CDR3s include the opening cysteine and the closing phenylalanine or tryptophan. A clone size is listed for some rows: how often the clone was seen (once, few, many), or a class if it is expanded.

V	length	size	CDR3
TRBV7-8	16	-	CASSPRGGRGNEKLFF
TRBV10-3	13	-	CAISVRDGNEQFF
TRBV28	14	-	CASSSGAPNYGYTF
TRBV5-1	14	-	CASSQGGAVYGYTF
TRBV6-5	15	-	CASSSYTRGNTEAFF
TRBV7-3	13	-	CASRINRAGELFF
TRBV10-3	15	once	CASAGTSSHQETQYF
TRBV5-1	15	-	CASSLRGELSTEAFF
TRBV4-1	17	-	CASSPRQRPLAKNIQYF
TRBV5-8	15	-	CASSPGTAQGEKLFF
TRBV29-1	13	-	CSVIRAGYLGAFF
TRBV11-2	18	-	CASSLDQGGQGAGDTQYF
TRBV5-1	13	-	CASSSTANYGYTF
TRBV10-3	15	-	CAISAVEGRNYGYTF
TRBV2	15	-	CASGDAGGGNSPLHF
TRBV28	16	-	CASRPPGQGAGGELFF
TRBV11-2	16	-	CASSPRWGWEINEQFF
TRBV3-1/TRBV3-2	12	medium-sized	CASTQGGLEQFF
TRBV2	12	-	CASSDTDTEAFF
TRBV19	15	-	CASSIGGGGYNEQFF
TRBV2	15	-	CASSDSGGAADTQYF
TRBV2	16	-	CASSEVGRESNQPQHF
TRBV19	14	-	CASSGQAVGNTIYF
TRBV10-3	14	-	CAISLEDRGETQYF
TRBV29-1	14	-	CSVASQGTNEKLFF
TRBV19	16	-	CASSTLRTRPNYGYTF
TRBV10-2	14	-	CASSETSSRETQYF
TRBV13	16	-	CASSLGWTGANEKLFF
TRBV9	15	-	CASSVVGLSTDTQYF
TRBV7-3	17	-	CASRQRTGPSNTGELFF